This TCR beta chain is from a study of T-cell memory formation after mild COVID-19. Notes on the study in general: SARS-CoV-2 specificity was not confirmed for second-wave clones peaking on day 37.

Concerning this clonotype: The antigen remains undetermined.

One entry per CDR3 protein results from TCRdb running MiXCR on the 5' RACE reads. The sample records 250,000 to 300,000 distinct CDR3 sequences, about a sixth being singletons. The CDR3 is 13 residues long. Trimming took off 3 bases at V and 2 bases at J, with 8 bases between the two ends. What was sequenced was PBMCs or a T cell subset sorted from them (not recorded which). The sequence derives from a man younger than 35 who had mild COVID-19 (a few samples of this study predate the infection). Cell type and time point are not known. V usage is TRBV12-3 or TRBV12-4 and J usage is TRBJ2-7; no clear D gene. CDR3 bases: TGTGCCAGCAGTTTCAGGCGACCCTACGAGCAGTACTTC. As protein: CASSFRRPYEQYF.